Below, one TCR beta chain is given with its context. Sequencing was performed with immunoSEQ multiplex PCR; in TCRdb, only in-frame clones are kept and a portion is missing. The sample includes a few hundred thousand clones, around 90% of them seen just once. The CDR3 is made up of 11 amino acids. Germline V lookup: CDR1 SQVTM, CDR2 ANQGSEA. Trimming left V 1 base short and J 13 bases short, with 13 bases between. The data were taken from a study of blood T cell repertoires in COVID-19. The sequence was obtained from a woman between 40 and 55 years old with acute or convalescent COVID-19. The chain couples TRBV29-1 to TRBJ1-2; the D is unclear. The sample consisted of peripheral blood. Written as DNA, the CDR3 is TGCAGCGTTGAAGGGGTGATGGAGGGCACCTTC. It specifies CSVEGVMEGTF.